The rows below give T cell receptor beta chains drawn from one sample of a study of Graves' ophthalmopathy and Graves' hyperthyroidism. Each CDR3 protein is one row after TCRdb ran MiXCR on the multiplex PCR reads. The data contain roughly 500,000 distinct CDR3 sequences, approximately 15% of them singletons. The sample taken for sequencing was blood. These receptors came from a woman in her twenties or thirties with Graves' ophthalmopathy. The CDR3 runs from the conserved cysteine through the conserved F or W. Each record gives: D gene, clone size, V gene, J gene, CDR3 protein, CDR3 DNA. D genes are given only for firm matches. The size entry is marked missing in some rows and otherwise reads once, few, many or a size class.

NA	many	TRBV28	TRBJ1-5	CAIRGRGANQPQHF	TGTGCCATACGAGGGAGGGGGGCCAATCAGCCCCAGCATTTT
NA	many	TRBV15	TRBJ2-4	CATSRVGLAKNIQYF	TGTGCCACCAGCAGAGTTGGCTTGGCCAAAAACATTCAGTACTTC
TRBD1	many	TRBV4-1	TRBJ2-7	CASSPGQGTVSYEQYF	TGCGCCAGCAGCCCGGGACAGGGAACAGTCTCCTACGAGCAGTACTTC
NA	NA	TRBV30	TRBJ2-2	CAWSPEGNTGELFF	TGTGCCTGGAGTCCCGAAGGGAACACCGGGGAGCTGTTTTTT
NA	many	TRBV30	TRBJ1-2	CAYTGYGNYGYTF	TGTGCCTACACAGGGTATGGAAACTATGGCTACACCTTC
NA	many	TRBV6-1	TRBJ1-2	CASSEGGGAGGYTF	TGTGCCAGCAGTGAAGGTGGGGGAGCAGGAGGCTACACCTTC
NA	many	TRBV19	TRBJ1-5	CASRTTALNQPQHF	TGTGCCAGTAGGACGACAGCTCTCAATCAGCCCCAGCATTTT
NA	NA	TRBV19	TRBJ1-5	CASSRRSTRDQPQHF	TGTGCCAGTAGTAGGAGGAGTACGCGGGATCAGCCCCAGCATTTT
NA	few	TRBV30	TRBJ1-3	CAWSDHSGNTIYF	TGTGCCTGGAGTGACCACTCTGGAAACACCATATATTTT
NA	once	TRBV27	TRBJ1-2	CASSAKDSDSYGYTF	TGTGCCAGCAGTGCTAAGGACAGCGACAGCTATGGCTACACCTTC
NA	many	TRBV9	TRBJ1-2	CASSAHSFPGDGYTF	TGTGCCAGCAGCGCTCACAGCTTCCCAGGGGATGGCTACACCTTC
NA	many	TRBV6-5	TRBJ1-1	CASTGRMNTEAFF	TGTGCCAGCACCGGGCGGATGAACACTGAAGCTTTCTTT
TRBD1	many	TRBV6-1	TRBJ2-4	CAGSQGDKNIQYF	TGTGCCGGCAGTCAGGGGGACAAGAACATTCAGTACTTC
NA	few	TRBV2	TRBJ1-1	CASSLNVGFRAFF	TGTGCCAGCAGTCTTAACGTGGGGTTCCGAGCTTTCTTT
TRBD2	many	TRBV28	TRBJ2-2	CASSREREWTGELFF	TGTGCCAGCAGCCGCGAGCGGGAGTGGACCGGGGAGCTGTTTTTT
NA	NA	TRBV5-6	TRBJ2-7	CASSRRGTVKYEQYF	TGTGCCAGCAGTCGTCGCGGGACAGTAAAGTACGAGCAGTACTTC
NA	many	TRBV5-1	TRBJ1-1	CASSLEGLAEAFF	TGCGCCAGCAGCTTGGAAGGTCTCGCTGAAGCTTTCTTT
TRBD2	many	TRBV3-1	TRBJ2-5	CASSQEGHSGSGLETQYF	TGTGCCAGCAGCCAAGAAGGTCATAGCGGGAGCGGGTTAGAGACCCAGTACTTC
TRBD2	many	TRBV24-1	TRBJ2-7	CATSEPGLAGSEQYF	TGTGCCACCAGTGAACCGGGACTAGCGGGAAGCGAGCAGTACTTC
NA	NA	TRBV7-8	TRBJ2-7	CASSQYLGAAYEQYF	TGTGCCAGCAGCCAATACTTGGGCGCCGCCTACGAGCAGTACTTC
TRBD1	many	TRBV5-1	TRBJ1-2	CASSSRQGARYGYTF	TGCGCCAGCAGCTCAAGACAGGGGGCGCGGTATGGCTACACCTTC
NA	many	TRBV6-1	TRBJ1-1	CASTESRVNTEAFF	TGTGCCAGCACCGAATCCCGGGTGAACACTGAAGCTTTCTTT
NA	many	TRBV6-1	TRBJ2-5	CASSPGTRQETQYF	TGTGCCAGCAGTCCCGGTACTAGGCAAGAGACCCAGTACTTC
NA	many	TRBV6-2/TRBV6-3	TRBJ2-7	CASSMVRVGGEQYF	TGTGCCAGCAGTATGGTTCGGGTCGGAGGCGAGCAGTACTTC
NA	many	TRBV6-1	TRBJ2-7	CASSEALANGYEQYF	TGTGCCAGCAGTGAAGCTCTGGCGAATGGCTACGAGCAGTACTTC
NA	many	TRBV27	TRBJ1-6	CASTLGGRSPLHF	TGTGCCAGCACCCTCGGGGGTCGATCACCCCTCCACTTT
NA	many	TRBV6-2/TRBV6-3	TRBJ2-6	CASGIADSGANVLTF	TGTGCCAGCGGCATAGCGGATTCTGGGGCCAACGTCCTGACTTTC
NA	many	TRBV7-2	TRBJ2-7	CASSHRDYEQYF	TGTGCCAGCAGCCACCGGGACTACGAGCAGTACTTC
NA	many	TRBV7-3	TRBJ2-7	CASSFHEQYF	TGTGCCAGCAGCTTTCACGAGCAGTACTTC
NA	many	TRBV7-8	TRBJ1-1	CASSFTGYGEAFF	TGTGCCAGCAGTTTCACAGGGTATGGTGAAGCTTTCTTT
TRBD2	NA	TRBV27	TRBJ2-7	CASSPLLASGFSYEQYF	TGTGCCAGCAGCCCTCTTCTCGCTAGCGGGTTTTCCTACGAGCAGTACTTC
NA	few	TRBV14	TRBJ1-1	CASSPGFNTEAFF	TGTGCCAGCAGCCCAGGGTTTAACACTGAAGCTTTCTTT
TRBD1	many	TRBV4-1	TRBJ1-6	CASSQSLRQQGIFNSPLHF	TGCGCCAGCAGCCAAAGCCTACGCCAACAGGGGATTTTTAATTCACCCCTCCACTTT
NA	NA	TRBV11-2	TRBJ2-7	CASSLWSTESSSYEQYF	TGTGCCAGCAGCTTATGGTCGACCGAAAGTAGCTCCTACGAGCAGTACTTC
TRBD1	many	TRBV7-2	TRBJ2-5	CASSSTGSETQYF	TGTGCCAGCAGCTCGACAGGGAGTGAGACCCAGTACTTC
NA	many	TRBV6-2/TRBV6-3	TRBJ1-2	CASSSRTGNYGYTF	TGTGCCAGCAGCTCACGGACCGGTAACTATGGCTACACCTTC
NA	NA	TRBV6-5	TRBJ2-5	CASSYRRPVGQETQYF	TGTGCCAGCAGTTACCGTAGGCCCGTTGGCCAAGAGACCCAGTACTTC
NA	NA	TRBV27	TRBJ1-6	CASSLSGGLSYNAPLHF	TGTGCCAGCAGTTTATCGGGGGGTTTATCCTATAATGCACCCCTCCACTTT
NA	NA	TRBV30	TRBJ1-5	CAWSTSTLGGQPQHF	TGTGCCTGGAGTACCTCAACACTGGGGGGTCAGCCCCAGCATTTT
NA	many	TRBV6-1	TRBJ1-1	CASRPLKGEGNTEAFF	TGTGCCAGCAGACCTTTGAAGGGAGAAGGGAACACTGAAGCTTTCTTT
TRBD1	many	TRBV24-1	TRBJ2-5	CATSGTGTVLEETQYF	TGTGCCACCAGTGGCACAGGGACAGTCTTAGAAGAGACCCAGTACTTC
NA	many	TRBV12-3/TRBV12-4	TRBJ1-2	CASSRGAGGYTF	TGTGCCAGCAGCCGAGGGGCGGGAGGCTACACCTTC
NA	many	TRBV6-5	TRBJ1-2	CASSYSTGYGYTF	TGTGCCAGCAGTTACTCGACGGGGTATGGCTACACCTTC
NA	many	TRBV6-5	TRBJ2-7	CASSSGSEQYF	TGTGCCAGCAGTTCAGGGAGCGAGCAGTACTTC
TRBD1	few	TRBV6-1	TRBJ1-1	CASSTQGMYTEAFF	TGTGCCAGCAGCACACAGGGGATGTACACTGAAGCTTTCTTT
NA	many	TRBV12-3/TRBV12-4	TRBJ1-5	CASSLAMAGHQPQHF	TGTGCCAGCAGTTTAGCAATGGCAGGTCATCAGCCCCAGCATTTT
TRBD1	many	TRBV5-1	TRBJ1-2	CASSLGGTEYGYTF	TGCGCCAGCAGCTTGGGCGGGACAGAGTATGGCTACACCTTC
NA	many	TRBV29-1	TRBJ2-7	CSVPSDEQYF	TGCAGCGTACCGTCTGACGAGCAGTACTTC
NA	many	TRBV15	TRBJ2-2	CATSRDPDTGELFF	TGTGCCACCAGCAGAGATCCGGACACCGGGGAGCTGTTTTTT
NA	many	TRBV12-3/TRBV12-4	TRBJ2-6	CASSPSGANVLTF	TGTGCCAGCAGCCCTTCTGGGGCCAACGTCCTGACTTTC
NA	many	TRBV28	TRBJ2-7	CASSLLGIPAGEQYF	TGTGCCAGCAGTTTATTGGGCATCCCCGCAGGCGAGCAGTACTTC
TRBD1	many	TRBV12-3/TRBV12-4	TRBJ1-1	CASRPTGFTEAFF	TGTGCCAGCAGACCGACAGGGTTCACTGAAGCTTTCTTT
NA	NA	TRBV7-9	TRBJ2-7	CASSRPGQAYEQYF	TGTGCCAGCAGCCGCCCCGGACAAGCCTACGAGCAGTACTTC
NA	many	TRBV7-9	TRBJ2-5	CASSLALRGGETQYF	TGTGCCAGCAGCTTAGCGCTAAGGGGCGGAGAGACCCAGTACTTC
NA	NA	TRBV11-2	TRBJ2-5	CASSQRETQDF	TGTGCCAGCAGTCAAAGGGAGACCCAGGACTTC
TRBD1	many	TRBV11-2	TRBJ2-2	CASSSRPPQGTNTGELFF	TGTGCCAGCAGCTCGAGGCCCCCACAGGGGACCAACACCGGGGAGCTGTTTTTT
NA	many	TRBV6-1	TRBJ2-2	CASRTSDPGELFF	TGTGCCAGCAGAACATCTGACCCCGGGGAGCTGTTTTTT
TRBD1	NA	TRBV28	TRBJ2-7	CASSLASHDRAYEQYF	TGTGCCAGCAGCTTAGCGTCCCACGACAGGGCCTACGAGCAGTACTTC
NA	few	TRBV10-3	TRBJ2-5	CAISEGKETQYF	TGTGCCATCAGTGAAGGGAAAGAGACCCAGTACTTC
TRBD1	many	TRBV12-3/TRBV12-4	TRBJ1-5	CASRTGALMDQPQHF	TGTGCCAGCAGGACAGGGGCCCTCATGGATCAGCCCCAGCATTTT